The clone carrying this T cell receptor beta chain was detected a few times. Its antigen is unidentified. This sample is part of a study of siplizumab effects on memory and regulatory T cells. Study results and caveats: Unstimulated naive T cells seemed to show more diversity than memory cells did, and they also seemed to be among the major contributors to the alloresponse. Tregs proliferating in siplizumab cultures lacked confirmation of their suppressive function. Few alloreactive clones mapped to unstimulated subsets.

Every sample had some 100,000 of its TCR templates assayed. Measured with immunoSEQ multiplex PCR; TCRdb has only the in-frame clones, and not every one. The repertoire holds some 97,000 clones, around 92% seen once, with more than 2.5% in the top ten. V was trimmed by 6 bases and J by 4 bases, leaving 14 bases between them. The length of the CDR3 is 14 residues. Germline CDR1 ENHRY, CDR2 SYGVKD. The TCR originated in a human donor in good health. Some clones in this sample may be carry-over from other donors' samples. Sequenced input: CD4+ T cells sorted from blood. The genes are TRBV10-3 and TRBJ2-3, with D uncertain. CDR3 sequence (DNA): TGTGCCATCAGGACGATTAACACGGCAGATACGCAGTATTTT. Amino acid sequence: CAIRTINTADTQYF.